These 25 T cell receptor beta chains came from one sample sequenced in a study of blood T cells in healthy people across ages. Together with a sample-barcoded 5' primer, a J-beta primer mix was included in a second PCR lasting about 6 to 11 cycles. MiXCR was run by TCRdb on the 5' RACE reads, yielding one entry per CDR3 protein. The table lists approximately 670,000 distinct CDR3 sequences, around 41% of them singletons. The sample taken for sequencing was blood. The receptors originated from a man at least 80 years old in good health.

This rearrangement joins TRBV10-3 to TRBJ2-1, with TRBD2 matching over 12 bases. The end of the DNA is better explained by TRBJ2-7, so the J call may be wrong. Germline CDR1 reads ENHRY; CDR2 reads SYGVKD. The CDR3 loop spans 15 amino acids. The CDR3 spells CAIRTSGSSYNEQYF. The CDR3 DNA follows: TGTGCCATCAGGACTAGCGGGAGCTCCTACAATGAGCAGTACTTC.

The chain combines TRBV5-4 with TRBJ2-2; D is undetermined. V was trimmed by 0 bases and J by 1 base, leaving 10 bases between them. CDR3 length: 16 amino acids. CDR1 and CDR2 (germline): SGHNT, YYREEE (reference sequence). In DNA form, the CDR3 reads TGTGCCAGCAGCTTGGCACTTTTGGAGAACACCGGGGAGCTGTTTTTT. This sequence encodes CASSLALLENTGELFF. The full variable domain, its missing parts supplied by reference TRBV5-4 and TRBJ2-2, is ETGVTQSPTHLIKTRGQQVTLRCSSQSGHNTVSWYQQALGQGPQFIFQYYREEENGRGNFPPRFSGLQFPNYSSELNVNALELDDSALYLCASSLALLENTGELFFGEGSRLTVL.

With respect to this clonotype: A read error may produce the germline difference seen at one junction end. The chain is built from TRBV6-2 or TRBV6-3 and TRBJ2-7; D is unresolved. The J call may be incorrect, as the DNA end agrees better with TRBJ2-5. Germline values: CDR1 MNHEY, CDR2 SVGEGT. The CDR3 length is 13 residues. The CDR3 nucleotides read TGTGCCGGCAGTTTACTTGGCTGGGAGACCCAGTACTTC. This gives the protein CAGSLLGWETQYF.

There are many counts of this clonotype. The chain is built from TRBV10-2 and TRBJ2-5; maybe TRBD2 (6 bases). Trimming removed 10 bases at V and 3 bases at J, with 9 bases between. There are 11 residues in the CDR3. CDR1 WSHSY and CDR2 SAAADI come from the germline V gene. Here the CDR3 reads CATQREETQYF. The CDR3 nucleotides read TGCGCCACTCAGCGGGAAGAGACCCAGTACTTC.

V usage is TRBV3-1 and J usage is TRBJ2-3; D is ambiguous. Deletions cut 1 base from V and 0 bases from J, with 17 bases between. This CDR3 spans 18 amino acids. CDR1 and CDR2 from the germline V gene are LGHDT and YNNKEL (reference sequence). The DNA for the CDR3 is TGTGCCAGCAGCCAAGTAGTTTCCGTGGGTAGTAGCACAGATACGCAGTATTTT. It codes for CASSQVVSVGSSTDTQYF.

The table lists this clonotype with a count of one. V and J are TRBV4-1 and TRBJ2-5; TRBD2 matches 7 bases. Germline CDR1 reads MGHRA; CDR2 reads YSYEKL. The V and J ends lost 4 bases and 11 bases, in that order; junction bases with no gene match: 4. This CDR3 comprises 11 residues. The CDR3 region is CASSPGLGQYF. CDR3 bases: TGCGCCAGCAGCCCTGGACTAGGACAGTACTTC.

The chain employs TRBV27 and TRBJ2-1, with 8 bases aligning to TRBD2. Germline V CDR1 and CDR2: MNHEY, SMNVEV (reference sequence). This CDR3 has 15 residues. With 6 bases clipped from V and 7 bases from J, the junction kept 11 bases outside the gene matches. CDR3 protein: CASRNSGGPNNEQFF. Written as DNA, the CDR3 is TGTGCCAGCAGAAACTCGGGGGGGCCTAATAATGAGCAGTTCTTC.

CDR3 DNA: TGCAGTGCTAGAATGATGGCCACATCCTACGAGCAGTACTTC. It is translated as CSARMMATSYEQYF. The genes are TRBV20-1 and TRBJ2-7; D is unclear. V was trimmed by 2 bases and J by 1 base, leaving 12 bases between them. The CDR3 loop spans 14 amino acids. Germline V CDR1 and CDR2: DFQATT, SNEGSKA (reference sequence).

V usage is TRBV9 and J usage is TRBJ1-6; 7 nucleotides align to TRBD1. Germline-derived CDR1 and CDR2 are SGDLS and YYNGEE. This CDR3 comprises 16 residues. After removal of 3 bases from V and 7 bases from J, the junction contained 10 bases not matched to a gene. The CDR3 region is CASSEPNRGVNSPLHF. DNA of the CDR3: TGTGCCAGCAGCGAACCGAACAGGGGAGTCAATTCACCCCTCCACTTT. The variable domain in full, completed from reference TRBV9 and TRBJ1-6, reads DSGVTQTPKHLITATGQRVTLRCSPRSGDLSVYWYQQSLDQGLQFLIQYYNGEERAKGNILERFSAQQFPDLHSELNLSSLELGDSALYFCASSEPNRGVNSPLHFGNGTRLTVT.

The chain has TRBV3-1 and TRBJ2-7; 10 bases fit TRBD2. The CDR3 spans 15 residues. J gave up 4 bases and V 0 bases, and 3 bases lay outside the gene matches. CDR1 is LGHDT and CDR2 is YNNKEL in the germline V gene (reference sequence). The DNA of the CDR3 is TGTGCCAGCAGCCAAGATGCTAGCGGGGGTTACGAGCAGTACTTC. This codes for CASSQDASGGYEQYF.

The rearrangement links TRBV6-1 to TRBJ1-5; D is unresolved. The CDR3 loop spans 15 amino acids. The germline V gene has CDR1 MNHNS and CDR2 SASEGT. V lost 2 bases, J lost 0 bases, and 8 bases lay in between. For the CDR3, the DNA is TGTGCCAGCAGTGAACAACAGAATAGCAATCAGCCCCAGCATTTT. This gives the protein CASSEQQNSNQPQHF.

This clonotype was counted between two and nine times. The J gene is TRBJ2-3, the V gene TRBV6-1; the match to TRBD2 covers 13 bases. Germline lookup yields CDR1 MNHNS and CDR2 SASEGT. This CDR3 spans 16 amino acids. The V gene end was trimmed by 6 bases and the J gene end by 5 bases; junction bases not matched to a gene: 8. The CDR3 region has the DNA TGTGCCAGCAGCCGTACTAGCGGGGGGGCAATAGATACGCAGTATTTT. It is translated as CASSRTSGGAIDTQYF.

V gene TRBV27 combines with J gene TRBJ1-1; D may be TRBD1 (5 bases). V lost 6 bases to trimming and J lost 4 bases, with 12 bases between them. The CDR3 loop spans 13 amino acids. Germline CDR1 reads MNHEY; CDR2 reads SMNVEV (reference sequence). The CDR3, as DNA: TGTGCCAGCAGGGGGGACGGGGTCACTGAAGCTTTCTTT. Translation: CASRGDGVTEAFF.

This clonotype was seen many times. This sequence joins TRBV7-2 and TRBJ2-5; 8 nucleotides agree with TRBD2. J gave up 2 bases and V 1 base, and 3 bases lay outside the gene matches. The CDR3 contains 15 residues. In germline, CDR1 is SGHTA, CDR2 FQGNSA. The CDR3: CASSLDAGGQETQYF. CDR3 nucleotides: TGTGCCAGCAGCTTAGATGCGGGGGGTCAAGAGACCCAGTACTTC.

CDR3 in DNA: TGTGCCAGCAGCTTAAGTTCCGGGCAACAGCCCCAGCATTTT. This sequence encodes CASSLSSGQQPQHF. The rearrangement links TRBV7-2 to TRBJ1-5; D gene uncertain. The CDR3 has 14 amino acids. Germline V gene sequence: CDR1 SGHTA, CDR2 FQGNSA. Trimming cost V 2 bases and J 7 bases, with 12 bases left between them.

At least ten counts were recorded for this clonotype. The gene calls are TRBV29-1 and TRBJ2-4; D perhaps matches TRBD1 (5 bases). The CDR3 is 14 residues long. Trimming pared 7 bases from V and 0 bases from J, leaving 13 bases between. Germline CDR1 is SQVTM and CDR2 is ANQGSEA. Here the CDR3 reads CSGSPGKAKNIQYF. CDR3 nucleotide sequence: TGCAGCGGGTCCCCAGGGAAAGCCAAAAACATTCAGTACTTC.

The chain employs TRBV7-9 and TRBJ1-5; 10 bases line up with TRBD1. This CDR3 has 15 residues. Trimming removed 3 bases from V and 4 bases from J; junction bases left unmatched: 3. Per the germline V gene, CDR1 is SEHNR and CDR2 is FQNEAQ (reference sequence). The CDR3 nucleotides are TGTGCCAGCAGCTTGGGACAGGGGCCTAATCAGCCCCAGCATTTT. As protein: CASSLGQGPNQPQHF.

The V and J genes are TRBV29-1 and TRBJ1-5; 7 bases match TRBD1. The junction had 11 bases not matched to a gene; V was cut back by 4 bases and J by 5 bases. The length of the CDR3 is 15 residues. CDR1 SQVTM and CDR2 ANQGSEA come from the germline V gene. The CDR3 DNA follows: TGCAGCGTTGCAATACAGGGGAGCGGCGATCAGCCCCAGCATTTT. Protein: CSVAIQGSGDQPQHF.

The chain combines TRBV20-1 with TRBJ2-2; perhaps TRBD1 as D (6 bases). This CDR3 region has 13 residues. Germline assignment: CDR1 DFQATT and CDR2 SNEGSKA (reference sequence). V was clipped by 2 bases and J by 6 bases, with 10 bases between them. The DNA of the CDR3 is TGCAGTGCTAGATCAGGGGACCCCGGGGAGCTGTTTTTT. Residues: CSARSGDPGELFF.

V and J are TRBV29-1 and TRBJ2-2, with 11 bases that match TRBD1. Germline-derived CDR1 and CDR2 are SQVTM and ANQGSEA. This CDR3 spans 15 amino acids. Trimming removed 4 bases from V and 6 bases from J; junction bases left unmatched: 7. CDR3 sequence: CSVGKGQGASGELFF. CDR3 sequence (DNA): TGCAGCGTTGGCAAAGGACAGGGGGCATCCGGGGAGCTGTTTTTT.

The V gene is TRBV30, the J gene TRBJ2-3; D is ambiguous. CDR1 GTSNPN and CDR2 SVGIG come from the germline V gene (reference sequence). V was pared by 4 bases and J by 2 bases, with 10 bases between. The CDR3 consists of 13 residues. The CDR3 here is CAWNKGYTDTQYF. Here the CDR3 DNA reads TGTGCCTGGAATAAGGGATACACAGATACGCAGTATTTT. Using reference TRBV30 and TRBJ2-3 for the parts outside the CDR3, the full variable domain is SQTIHQWPATLVQPVGSPLSLECTVEGTSNPNLYWYRQAAGRGLQLLFYSVGIGQISSEVPQNLSASRPQDRQFILSSKKLLLSDSGFYLCAWNKGYTDTQYFGPGTRLTVL.

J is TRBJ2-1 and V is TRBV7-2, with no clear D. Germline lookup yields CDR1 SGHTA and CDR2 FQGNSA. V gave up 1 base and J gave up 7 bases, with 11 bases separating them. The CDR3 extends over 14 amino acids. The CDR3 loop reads CTSSLVLFENEQFF. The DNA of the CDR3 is TGTACCAGCAGCTTAGTGCTTTTTGAGAATGAGCAGTTCTTC.

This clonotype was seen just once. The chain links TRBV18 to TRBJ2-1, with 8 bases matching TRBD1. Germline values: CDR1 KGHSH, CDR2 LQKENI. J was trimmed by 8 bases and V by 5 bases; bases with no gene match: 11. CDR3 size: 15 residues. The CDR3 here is CASSFWTGPDDEQFF. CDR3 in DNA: TGTGCCAGCTCATTTTGGACAGGGCCAGATGATGAGCAGTTCTTC. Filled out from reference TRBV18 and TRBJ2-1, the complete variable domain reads NAGVMQNPRHLVRRRGQEARLRCSPMKGHSHVYWYRQLPEEGLKFMVYLQKENIIDESGMPKERFSAEFPKEGPSILRIQQVVRGDSAAYFCASSFWTGPDDEQFFGPGTRLTVL.

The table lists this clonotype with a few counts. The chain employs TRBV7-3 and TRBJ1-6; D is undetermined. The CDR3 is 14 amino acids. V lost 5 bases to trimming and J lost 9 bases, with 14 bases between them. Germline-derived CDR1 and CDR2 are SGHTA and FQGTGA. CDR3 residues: CASSPRGSGSPLHF. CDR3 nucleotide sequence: TGTGCCAGCAGCCCCCGAGGGTCTGGTTCACCCCTCCACTTT.

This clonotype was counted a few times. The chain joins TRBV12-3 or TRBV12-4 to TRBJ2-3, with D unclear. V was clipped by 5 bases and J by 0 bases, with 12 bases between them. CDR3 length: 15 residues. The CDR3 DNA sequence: TGTGCCAGCAGTACCTCCCCGATTAGCACAGATACGCAGTATTTT. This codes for CASSTSPISTDTQYF.